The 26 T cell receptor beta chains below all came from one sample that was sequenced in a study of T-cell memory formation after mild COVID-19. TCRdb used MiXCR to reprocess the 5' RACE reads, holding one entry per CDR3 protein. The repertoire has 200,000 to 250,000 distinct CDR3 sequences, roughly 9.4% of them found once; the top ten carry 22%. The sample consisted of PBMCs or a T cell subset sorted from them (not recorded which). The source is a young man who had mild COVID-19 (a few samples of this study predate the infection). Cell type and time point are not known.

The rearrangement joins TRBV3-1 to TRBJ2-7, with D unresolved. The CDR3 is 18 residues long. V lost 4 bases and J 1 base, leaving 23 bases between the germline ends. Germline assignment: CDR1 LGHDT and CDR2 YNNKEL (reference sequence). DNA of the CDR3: TGTGCCAGCAGCCCCAGGAACAGTCTGGACCAACAATCCTACGAGCAGTACTTC. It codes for CASSPRNSLDQQSYEQYF.

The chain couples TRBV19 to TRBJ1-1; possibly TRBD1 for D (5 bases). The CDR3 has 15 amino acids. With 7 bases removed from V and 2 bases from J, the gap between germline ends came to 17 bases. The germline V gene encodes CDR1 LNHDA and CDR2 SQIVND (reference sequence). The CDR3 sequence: CASTPFQGSNTEAFF. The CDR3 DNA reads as TGTGCCAGTACCCCCTTTCAGGGTAGCAACACTGAAGCTTTCTTT.

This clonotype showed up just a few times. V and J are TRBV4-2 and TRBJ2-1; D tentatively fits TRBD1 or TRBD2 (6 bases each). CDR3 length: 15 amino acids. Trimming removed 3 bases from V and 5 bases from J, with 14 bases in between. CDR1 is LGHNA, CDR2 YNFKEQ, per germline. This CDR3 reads CASSQESGGHNEQFF. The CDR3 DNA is TGTGCCAGCAGCCAGGAGTCCGGGGGCCACAATGAGCAGTTCTTC.

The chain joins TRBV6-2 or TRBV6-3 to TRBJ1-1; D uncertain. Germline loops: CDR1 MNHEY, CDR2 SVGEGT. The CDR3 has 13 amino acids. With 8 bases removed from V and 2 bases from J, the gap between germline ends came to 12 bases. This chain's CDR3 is CASGYRSNTEAFF. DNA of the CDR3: TGTGCCAGCGGGTATCGGTCCAACACTGAAGCTTTCTTT.

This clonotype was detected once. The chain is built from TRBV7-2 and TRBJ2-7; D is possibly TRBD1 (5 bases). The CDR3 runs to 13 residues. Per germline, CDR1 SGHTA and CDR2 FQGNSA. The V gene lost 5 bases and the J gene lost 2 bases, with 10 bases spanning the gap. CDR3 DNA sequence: TGTGCCAGCAGCCCAGGGTTTGCCTACGAGCAGTACTTC. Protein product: CASSPGFAYEQYF.

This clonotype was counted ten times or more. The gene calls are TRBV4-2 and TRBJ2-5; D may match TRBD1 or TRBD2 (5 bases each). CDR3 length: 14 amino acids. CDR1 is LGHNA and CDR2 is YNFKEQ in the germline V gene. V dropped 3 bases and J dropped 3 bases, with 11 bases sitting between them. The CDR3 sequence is CASSQGDAEETQYF. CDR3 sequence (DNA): TGTGCCAGCAGCCAGGGGGACGCGGAAGAGACCCAGTACTTC.

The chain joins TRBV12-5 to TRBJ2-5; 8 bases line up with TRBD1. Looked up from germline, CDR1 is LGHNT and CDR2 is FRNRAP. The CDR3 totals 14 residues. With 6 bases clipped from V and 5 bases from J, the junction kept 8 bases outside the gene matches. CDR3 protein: CASGPDRGWETQYF. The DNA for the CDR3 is TGTGCTAGTGGACCTGACAGGGGTTGGGAGACCCAGTACTTC.

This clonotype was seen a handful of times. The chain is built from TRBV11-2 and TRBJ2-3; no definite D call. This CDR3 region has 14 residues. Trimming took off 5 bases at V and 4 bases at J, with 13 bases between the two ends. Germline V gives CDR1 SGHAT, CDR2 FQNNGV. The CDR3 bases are TGTGCCAGCAGCCTCGAGATGGGATCAGATACGCAGTATTTT. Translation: CASSLEMGSDTQYF.

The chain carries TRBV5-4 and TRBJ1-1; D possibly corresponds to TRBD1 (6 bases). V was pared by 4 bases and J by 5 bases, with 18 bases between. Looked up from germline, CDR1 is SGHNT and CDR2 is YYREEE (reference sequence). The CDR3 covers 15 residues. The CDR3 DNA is TGTGCCAGCAGCGGGGCCGAACAGGGAAGAACTGAAGCTTTCTTT. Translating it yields CASSGAEQGRTEAFF.

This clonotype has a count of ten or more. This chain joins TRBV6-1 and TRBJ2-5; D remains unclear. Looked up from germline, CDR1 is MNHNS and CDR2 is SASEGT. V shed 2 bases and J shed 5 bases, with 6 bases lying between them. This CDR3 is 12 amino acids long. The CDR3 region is CASSEQLETQYF. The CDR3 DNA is TGTGCCAGCAGTGAACAACTGGAGACCCAGTACTTC.

The CDR3 DNA reads as TGCGCCAGCAGCTTGGACGGACAGGTGGACGGCTACACCTTC. Translated: CASSLDGQVDGYTF. The chain links TRBV5-1 to TRBJ1-2; 7 nucleotides line up with TRBD1. CDR3 length equals 14 residues. V was pared by 0 bases and J by 8 bases, with 7 bases of the junction left unmatched. Germline V lookup: CDR1 SGHRS, CDR2 YFSETQ.

CDR3 sequence reads: CATSDGPVQEPLYGYTF. The CDR3 region has the DNA TGTGCCACCAGTGATGGCCCCGTACAGGAGCCCCTCTATGGCTACACCTTC. The V call is TRBV24-1, the J call TRBJ1-2, with D possibly TRBD1 on 5 matching bases. CDR3 length: 17 amino acids. The ends were cut back, 3 bases at V and 4 bases at J, with 20 bases in the middle. Germline CDR1 KGHDR, CDR2 SFDVKD.

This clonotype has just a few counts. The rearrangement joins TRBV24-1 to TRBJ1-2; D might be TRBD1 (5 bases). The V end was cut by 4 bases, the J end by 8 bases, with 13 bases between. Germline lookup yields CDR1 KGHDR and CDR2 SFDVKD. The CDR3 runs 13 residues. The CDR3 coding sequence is TGTGCCACCAGTGACTCCGGGACCCCCGGCTACACCTTC. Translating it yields CATSDSGTPGYTF.

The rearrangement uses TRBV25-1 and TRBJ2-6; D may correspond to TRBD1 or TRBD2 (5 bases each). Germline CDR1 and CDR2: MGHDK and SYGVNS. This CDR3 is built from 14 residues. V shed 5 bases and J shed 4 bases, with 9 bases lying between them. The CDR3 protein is CASSLGDGANVLTF. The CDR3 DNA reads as TGTGCCAGCAGTCTTGGGGACGGGGCCAACGTCCTGACTTTC.

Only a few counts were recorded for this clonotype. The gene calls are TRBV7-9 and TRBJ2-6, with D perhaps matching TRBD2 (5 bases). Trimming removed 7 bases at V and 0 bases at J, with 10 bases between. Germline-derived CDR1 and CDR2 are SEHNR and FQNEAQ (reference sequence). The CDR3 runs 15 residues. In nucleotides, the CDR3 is TGTGCCAGCACGGACGGGAACTCTGGGGCCAACGTCCTGACTTTC. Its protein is CASTDGNSGANVLTF. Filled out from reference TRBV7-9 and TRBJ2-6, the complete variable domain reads DTGVSQNPRHKITKRGQNVTFRCDPISEHNRLYWYRQTLGQGPEFLTYFQNEAQLEKSRLLSDRFSAERPKGSFSTLEIQRTEQGDSAMYLCASTDGNSGANVLTFGAGSRLTVL.

The CDR3 sequence: CASSYREDQPQHF. The CDR3 DNA is TGTGCCAGCAGTTACCGTGAGGATCAGCCCCAGCATTTT. V gene TRBV12-3 or TRBV12-4 combines with J gene TRBJ1-5; D remains unclear. The CDR3 contains 13 residues. Trimming cost V 4 bases and J 5 bases, with 9 bases left between them.

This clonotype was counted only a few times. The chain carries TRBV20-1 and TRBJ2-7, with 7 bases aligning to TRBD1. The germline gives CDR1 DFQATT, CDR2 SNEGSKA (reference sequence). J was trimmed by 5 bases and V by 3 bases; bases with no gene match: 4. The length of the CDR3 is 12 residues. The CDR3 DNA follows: TGCAGTGCTAGGGAACAGGGGAACGAGCAGTACTTC. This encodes CSAREQGNEQYF.

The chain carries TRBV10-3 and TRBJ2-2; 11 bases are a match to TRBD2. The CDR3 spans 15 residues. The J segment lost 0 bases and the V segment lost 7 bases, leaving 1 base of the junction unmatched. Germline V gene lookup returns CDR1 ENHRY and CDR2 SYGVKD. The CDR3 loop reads CAIKTSGANTGELFF. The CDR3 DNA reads TGTGCCATCAAGACTAGCGGGGCGAACACCGGGGAGCTGTTTTTT.

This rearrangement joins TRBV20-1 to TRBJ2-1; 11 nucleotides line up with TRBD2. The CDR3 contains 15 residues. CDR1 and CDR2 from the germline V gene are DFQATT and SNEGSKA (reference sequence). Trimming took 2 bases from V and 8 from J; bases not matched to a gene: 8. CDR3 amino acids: CSARKASGGNDEQFF. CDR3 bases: TGCAGTGCTAGAAAGGCTAGCGGGGGGAACGATGAGCAGTTCTTC.

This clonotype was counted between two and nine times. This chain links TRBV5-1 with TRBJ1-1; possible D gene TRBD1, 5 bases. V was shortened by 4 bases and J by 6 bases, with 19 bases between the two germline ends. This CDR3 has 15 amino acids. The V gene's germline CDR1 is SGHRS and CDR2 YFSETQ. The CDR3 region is CASSPFLGDEAEAFF. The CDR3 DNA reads TGCGCCAGCAGCCCGTTCCTGGGGGATGAGGCTGAAGCTTTCTTT.

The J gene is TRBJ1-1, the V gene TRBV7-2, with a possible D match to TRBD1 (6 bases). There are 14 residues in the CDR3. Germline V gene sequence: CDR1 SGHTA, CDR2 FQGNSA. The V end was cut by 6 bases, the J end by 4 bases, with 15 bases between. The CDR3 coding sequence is TGTGCCAGCAGACAGGGATTAATGGGCACTGAAGCTTTCTTT. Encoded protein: CASRQGLMGTEAFF.

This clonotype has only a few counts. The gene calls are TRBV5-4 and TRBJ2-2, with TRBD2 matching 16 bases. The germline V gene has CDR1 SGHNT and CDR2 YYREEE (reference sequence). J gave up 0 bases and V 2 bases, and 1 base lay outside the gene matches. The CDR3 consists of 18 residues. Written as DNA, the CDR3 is TGTGCCAGCAGCTTTGGGACTAGCGGGGGGGCGAACACCGGGGAGCTGTTTTTT. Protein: CASSFGTSGGANTGELFF.

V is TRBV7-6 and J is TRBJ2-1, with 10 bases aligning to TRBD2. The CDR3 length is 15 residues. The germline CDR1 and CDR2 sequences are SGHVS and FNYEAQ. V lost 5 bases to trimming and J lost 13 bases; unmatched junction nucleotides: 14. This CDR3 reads CASSPEAGGPLDQFF. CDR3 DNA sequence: TGTGCCAGCAGCCCCGAAGCGGGGGGGCCACTGGACCAGTTCTTC.

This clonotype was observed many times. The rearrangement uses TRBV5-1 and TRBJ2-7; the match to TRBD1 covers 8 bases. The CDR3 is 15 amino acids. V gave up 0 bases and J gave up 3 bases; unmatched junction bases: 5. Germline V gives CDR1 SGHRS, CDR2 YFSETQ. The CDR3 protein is CASSLGGQGHYEQYV. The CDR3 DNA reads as TGCGCCAGCAGCTTGGGTGGACAGGGCCACTACGAGCAGTACGTC.

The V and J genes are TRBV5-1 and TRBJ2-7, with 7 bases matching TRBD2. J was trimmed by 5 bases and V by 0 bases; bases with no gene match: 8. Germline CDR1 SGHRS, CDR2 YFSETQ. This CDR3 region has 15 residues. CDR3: CASSLDASGIDEQYV. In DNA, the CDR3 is TGCGCCAGCAGCTTGGATGCTAGCGGTATCGACGAGCAGTACGTC.

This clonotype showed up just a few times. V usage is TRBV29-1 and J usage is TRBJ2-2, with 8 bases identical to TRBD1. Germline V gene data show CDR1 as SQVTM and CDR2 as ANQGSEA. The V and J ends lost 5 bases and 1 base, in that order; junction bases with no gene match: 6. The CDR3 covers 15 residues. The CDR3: CSVKPGTGNTGELFF. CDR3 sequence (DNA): TGCAGCGTTAAACCCGGGACAGGGAACACCGGGGAGCTGTTTTTT.